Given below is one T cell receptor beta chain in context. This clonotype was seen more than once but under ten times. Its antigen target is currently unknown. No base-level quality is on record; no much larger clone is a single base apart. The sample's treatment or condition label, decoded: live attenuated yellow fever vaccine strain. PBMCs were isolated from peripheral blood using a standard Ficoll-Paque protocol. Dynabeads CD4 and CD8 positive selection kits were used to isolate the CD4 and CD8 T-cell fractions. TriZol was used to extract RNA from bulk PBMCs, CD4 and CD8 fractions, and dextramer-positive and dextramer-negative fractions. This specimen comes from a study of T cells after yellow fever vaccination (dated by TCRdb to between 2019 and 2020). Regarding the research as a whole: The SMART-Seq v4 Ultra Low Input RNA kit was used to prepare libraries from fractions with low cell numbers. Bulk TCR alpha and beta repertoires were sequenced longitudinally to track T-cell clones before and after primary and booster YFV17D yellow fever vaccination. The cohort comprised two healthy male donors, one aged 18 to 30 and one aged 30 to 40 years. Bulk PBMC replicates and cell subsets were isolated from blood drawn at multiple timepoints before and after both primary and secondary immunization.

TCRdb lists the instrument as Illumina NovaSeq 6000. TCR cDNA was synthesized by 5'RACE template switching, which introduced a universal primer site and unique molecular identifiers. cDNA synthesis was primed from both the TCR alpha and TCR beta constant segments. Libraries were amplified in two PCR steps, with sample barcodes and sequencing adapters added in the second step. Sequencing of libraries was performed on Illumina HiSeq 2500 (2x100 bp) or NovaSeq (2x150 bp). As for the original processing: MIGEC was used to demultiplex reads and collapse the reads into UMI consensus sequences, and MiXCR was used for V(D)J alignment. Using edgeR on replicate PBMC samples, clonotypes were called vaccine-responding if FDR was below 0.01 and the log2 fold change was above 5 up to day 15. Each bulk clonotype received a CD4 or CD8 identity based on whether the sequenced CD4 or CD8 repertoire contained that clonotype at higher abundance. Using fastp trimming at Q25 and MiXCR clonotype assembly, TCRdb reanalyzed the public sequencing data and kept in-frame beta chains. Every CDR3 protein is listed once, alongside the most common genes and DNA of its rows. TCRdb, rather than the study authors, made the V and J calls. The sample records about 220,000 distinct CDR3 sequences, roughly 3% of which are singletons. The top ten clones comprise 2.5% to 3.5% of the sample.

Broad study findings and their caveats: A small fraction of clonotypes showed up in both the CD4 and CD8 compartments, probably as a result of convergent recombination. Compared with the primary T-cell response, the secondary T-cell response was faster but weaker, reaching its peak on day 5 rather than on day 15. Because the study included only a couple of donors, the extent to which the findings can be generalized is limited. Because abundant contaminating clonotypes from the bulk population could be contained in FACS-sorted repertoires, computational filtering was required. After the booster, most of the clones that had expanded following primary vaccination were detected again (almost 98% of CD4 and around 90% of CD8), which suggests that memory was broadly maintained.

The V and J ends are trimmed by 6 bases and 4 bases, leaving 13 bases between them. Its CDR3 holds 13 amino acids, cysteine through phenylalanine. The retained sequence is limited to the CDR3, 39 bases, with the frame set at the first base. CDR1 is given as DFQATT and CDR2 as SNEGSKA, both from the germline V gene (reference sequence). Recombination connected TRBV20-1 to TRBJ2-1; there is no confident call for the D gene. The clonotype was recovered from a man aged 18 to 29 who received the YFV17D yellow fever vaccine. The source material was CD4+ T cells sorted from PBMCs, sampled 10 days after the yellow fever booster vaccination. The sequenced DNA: TGCAGTGCGCGCCGGGCCCCGTACAATGAGCAGTTCTTC. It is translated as CSARRAPYNEQFF.